This entry concerns a single T cell receptor (beta chain). Antigen specificity is unknown. TCRdb re-derived calls from the RACE reads in MiXCR, one entry per CDR3 protein. The table includes around 200,000 distinct CDR3 sequences, around 25% detected once. The data derive from a study of human T cells and chemical hapten exposure. General study results and limits: The study found expanded TCRs formed significantly more large CDR3 similarity clusters than controls. The donor cohort had alopecia, so its immune response may not match that of healthy people.

Time point described: patch test 3, about 24 weeks after DPC sensitization. Treatment described: therapeutic diphenylcyclopropenone sensitization with weekly scalp DPC. Germline loops: CDR1 LGHDT, CDR2 YNNKEL (reference sequence). The CDR3 has 16 residues. Trimming removed 3 bases from V and 6 bases from J, with 18 bases in between. Sequences were derived from whole blood, sampled in connection with sensitization to the hapten diphenylcyclopropenone (DPC). The V gene is TRBV3-1, the J gene TRBJ2-1; perhaps TRBD2 as D (5 bases). This TCR derives from a woman aged 40 to 50 with alopecia areata. Some clones in this sample may be carry-over from other donors' samples. CDR3 in amino acids: CASSHYGLRPLNEQFF. DNA for the CDR3: TGTGCCAGCAGCCATTACGGACTGAGACCCCTCAATGAGCAGTTCTTC.